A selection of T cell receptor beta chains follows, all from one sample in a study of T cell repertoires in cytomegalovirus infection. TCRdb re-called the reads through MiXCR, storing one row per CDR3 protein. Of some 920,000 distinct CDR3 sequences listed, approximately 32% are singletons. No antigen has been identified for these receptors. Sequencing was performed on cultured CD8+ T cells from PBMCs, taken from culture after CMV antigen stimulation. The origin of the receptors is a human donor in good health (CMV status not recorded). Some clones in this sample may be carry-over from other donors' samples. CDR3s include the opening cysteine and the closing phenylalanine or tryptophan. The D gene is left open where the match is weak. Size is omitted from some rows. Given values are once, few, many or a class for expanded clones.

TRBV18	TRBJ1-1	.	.	CASSPLEVPEAFF	TGTGCCAGCTCACCACTGGAGGTTCCTGAAGCTTTCTTT
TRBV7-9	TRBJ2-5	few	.	CASNPPRGGGFQQETQYF	TGTGCCAGCAACCCACCGCGCGGCGGGGGCTTCCAACAAGAGACCCAGTACTTC
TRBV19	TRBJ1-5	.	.	CASSIGRGTIFKPQHF	TGTGCCAGTAGTATAGGGCGCGGGACAATTTTCAAGCCCCAGCATTTT
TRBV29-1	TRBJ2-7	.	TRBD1	CSVEGQSTYEQYF	TGCAGCGTTGAGGGACAGTCTACCTACGAGCAGTACTTC
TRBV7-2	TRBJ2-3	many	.	CASSLQGTAAWDTQYF	TGTGCCAGCAGCCTCCAAGGGACGGCGGCATGGGATACGCAGTATTTT
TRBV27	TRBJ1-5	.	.	CASRRTAISNQPQHF	TGTGCCAGCAGAAGGACAGCTATTAGCAATCAGCCCCAGCATTTT
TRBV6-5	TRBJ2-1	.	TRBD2	CASSFRRGGVEQFF	TGTGCCAGCAGTTTCCGGCGGGGGGGTGTGGAGCAGTTCTTC
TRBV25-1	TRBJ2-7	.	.	CASNQTHEQYF	TGTGCCAGCAACCAAACCCACGAGCAGTACTTC
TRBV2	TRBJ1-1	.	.	CASPGGLDTEAFF	TGTGCCAGCCCGGGGGGCCTGGATACTGAAGCTTTCTTT
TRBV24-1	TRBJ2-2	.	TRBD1	CATSETGSFGELFF	TGTGCCACCAGTGAGACAGGGTCTTTCGGGGAGCTGTTTTTT
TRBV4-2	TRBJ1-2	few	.	CASSQADNLYGYTF	TGTGCCAGCAGCCAAGCGGACAACCTCTATGGCTACACCTTC
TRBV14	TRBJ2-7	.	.	CASSQGSEQYF	TGTGCCAGCAGCCAAGGAAGCGAGCAGTACTTC
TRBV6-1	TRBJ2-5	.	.	CVSSPQETQYF	TGTGTCAGCAGCCCGCAGGAGACCCAGTACTTC
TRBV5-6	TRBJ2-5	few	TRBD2	CASSYSAGETFGETQYF	TGTGCCAGCAGTTACTCAGCGGGGGAAACCTTCGGGGAGACCCAGTACTTC
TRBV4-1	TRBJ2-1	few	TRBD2	CASSHGVRGGGNEQFF	TGCGCCAGCAGCCATGGGGTACGGGGGGGCGGCAATGAGCAGTTCTTC
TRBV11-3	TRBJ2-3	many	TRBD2	CASSSRTSGGLDTQYF	TGTGCCAGCAGCTCCCGGACTAGCGGGGGGTTAGATACGCAGTATTTT
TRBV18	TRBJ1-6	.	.	CASSLLFGEGDSPLHF	TGTGCCAGCTCACTACTTTTTGGGGAAGGGGATTCACCCCTCCACTTT
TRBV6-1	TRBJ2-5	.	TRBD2	CASSMASGVRETQYF	TGTGCCAGCAGTATGGCTAGCGGGGTACGAGAGACCCAGTACTTC
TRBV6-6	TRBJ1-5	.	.	CASSYSATTGIRPQHF	TGTGCCAGCAGTTACTCGGCCACTACGGGAATCAGGCCCCAGCATTTT
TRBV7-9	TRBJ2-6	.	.	CASTDSSGANVLTF	TGTGCCAGCACGGATAGCTCTGGGGCCAACGTCCTGACTTTC
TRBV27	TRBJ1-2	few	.	CASSLLKGNRYGYTF	TGTGCCAGCAGTTTACTTAAGGGGAACCGGTATGGCTACACCTTC
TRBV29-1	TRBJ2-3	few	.	CSVDEGTDTQYF	TGCAGCGTTGACGAGGGAACAGATACGCAGTATTTT
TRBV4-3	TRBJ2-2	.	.	CASCRGDRYTGELFF	TGCGCCAGCTGTCGAGGCGACAGGTACACCGGGGAGCTGTTTTTT
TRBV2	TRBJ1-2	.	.	CASSEAEHTNYGYTF	TGTGCCAGCAGTGAAGCGGAACATACTAACTATGGCTACACCTTC
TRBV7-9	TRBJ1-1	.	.	CVSSTRTGVNTEAFF	TGTGTCAGCAGCACCCGGACGGGAGTCAACACTGAAGCTTTCTTT
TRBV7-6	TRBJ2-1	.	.	CASSLAVGEGRDEQFF	TGTGCCAGCAGCTTAGCCGTCGGTGAGGGTCGGGATGAGCAGTTCTTC
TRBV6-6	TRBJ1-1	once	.	CASSYSLSILNTEAFF	TGTGCCAGCAGTTACTCGCTTTCGATTTTGAACACTGAAGCTTTCTTT
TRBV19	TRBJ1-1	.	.	CASSIVLWGTEAFF	TGTGCCAGTAGTATAGTTCTCTGGGGAACTGAAGCTTTCTTT
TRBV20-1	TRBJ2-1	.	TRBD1	CSATRTGVVAYNEQFF	TGCAGTGCTACCCGGACAGGGGTGGTAGCCTACAATGAGCAGTTCTTC
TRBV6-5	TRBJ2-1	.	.	CASSYSTSGRNEQFF	TGTGCCAGCAGTTACTCGACCTCCGGGCGCAATGAGCAGTTCTTC
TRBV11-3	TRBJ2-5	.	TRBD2	CASSSRTSGYQETQYF	TGTGCCAGCAGCTCCCGGACTAGCGGGTACCAAGAGACCCAGTACTTC
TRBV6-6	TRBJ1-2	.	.	CASSRLDSFHGYTF	TGTGCCAGCAGTCGATTGGACAGTTTCCATGGCTACACCTTC
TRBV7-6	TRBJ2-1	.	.	CASSLRPGAGVHNEQFF	TGTGCCAGCAGCTTAAGACCGGGGGCAGGGGTCCACAATGAGCAGTTCTTC
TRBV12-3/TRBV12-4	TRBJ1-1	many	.	CASSPGGEAFF	TGTGCCAGCAGCCCCGGGGGGGAGGCTTTCTTT
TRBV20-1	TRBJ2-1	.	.	CSARDVGGPVNEQFF	TGCAGTGCTAGAGATGTGGGGGGGCCGGTCAATGAGCAGTTCTTC
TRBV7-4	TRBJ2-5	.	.	CASSFIGPQETQYF	TGTGCCAGCAGCTTTATAGGGCCTCAAGAGACCCAGTACTTC
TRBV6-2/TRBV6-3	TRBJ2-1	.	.	CASSYSVRQANYNEQFF	TGTGCCAGCAGTTACTCAGTTCGTCAGGCGAACTACAATGAGCAGTTCTTC
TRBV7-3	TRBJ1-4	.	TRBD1	CASSLTVRWGQLLGEKLFF	TGTGCCAGCAGCTTAACTGTCCGGTGGGGACAGCTCTTGGGGGAAAAACTGTTTTTT
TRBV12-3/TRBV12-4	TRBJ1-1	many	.	CASSYYRGGWEAFF	TGTGCCAGCAGTTACTACCGGGGGGGTTGGGAGGCTTTCTTT
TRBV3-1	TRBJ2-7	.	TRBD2	CASSPQGHGRGYEQYF	TGTGCCAGCAGCCCACAGGGCCACGGGAGGGGGTACGAGCAGTACTTC
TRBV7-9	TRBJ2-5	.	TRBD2	CASSWAGGPSRETQYF	TGTGCCAGCAGCTGGGCGGGGGGGCCGAGTAGAGAGACCCAGTACTTC
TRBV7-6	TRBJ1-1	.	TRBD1	CASTRGQGNTEAFF	TGTGCCAGCACCCGGGGACAGGGGAACACTGAAGCTTTCTTT
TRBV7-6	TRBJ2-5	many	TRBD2	CASSLVLRLAGGQETQYF	TGTGCCAGCAGCTTAGTCCTCCGACTAGCGGGGGGGCAGGAGACCCAGTACTTC
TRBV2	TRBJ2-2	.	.	CASREDRASNTGELFF	TGTGCCAGCAGGGAAGACAGAGCTTCGAACACCGGGGAGCTGTTTTTT
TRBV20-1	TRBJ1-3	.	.	CSARARQQLWGGNTIYF	TGCAGTGCTAGAGCAAGACAACAACTTTGGGGTGGAAACACCATATATTTT
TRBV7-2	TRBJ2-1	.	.	CASSLELDNEQFF	TGTGCCAGCAGCTTAGAACTTGACAATGAGCAGTTCTTC
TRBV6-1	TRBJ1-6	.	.	CASNDLLRTNSPLHF	TGTGCCAGCAACGACCTGCTTCGGACGAATTCACCCCTCCACTTT
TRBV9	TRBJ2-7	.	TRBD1	CASSSTGTGAIYEQYF	TGTGCCAGCAGCTCGACCGGGACAGGGGCCATCTACGAGCAGTACTTC
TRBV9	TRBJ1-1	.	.	CASSPQHTKAFF	TGTGCCAGCAGCCCACAGCACACTAAAGCTTTCTTT